What follows are 15 T cell receptor beta chains derived from one specimen sequenced in a study of T cell repertoires in cytomegalovirus infection. TCRdb analysed the reads with MiXCR anew, one entry per CDR3 protein. The table has more than 400,000 distinct CDR3 sequences, about 25% seen once. Sequencing used PBMCs. The receptor set was obtained from a human donor in good health (CMV status not recorded). Some clones in this sample may be carry-over from other donors' samples.

This clonotype has just a few counts. The chain links TRBV4-3 to TRBJ2-1; 9 bases fit TRBD2. V was pared by 1 base and J by 5 bases, with 15 bases of the junction left unmatched. The V gene's germline CDR1 is LGHNA and CDR2 YSLEER. The CDR3 extends over 19 amino acids. The CDR3 region is CASSQVIAGELTMNNEQFF. The CDR3 bases are TGCGCCAGCAGCCAAGTGATAGCGGGAGAACTGACGATGAACAATGAGCAGTTCTTC.

With regard to this clonotype: At one of its ends the junction is not consistent with the germline gene, which may arise from a read error. The chain recombines TRBV11-3 with TRBJ2-5; the match to TRBD1 covers 10 bases. Germline V lookup: CDR1 SGHNT, CDR2 YENEEA. This CDR3 contains 15 residues. The CDR3 protein is CASSGGTGDQETEYF. In DNA form, the CDR3 reads TGTGCCAGCAGCGGGGGGACAGGGGACCAAGAGACCGAGTACTTC.

This clonotype has ten or more counts. V usage is TRBV4-1 and J usage is TRBJ1-5; maybe TRBD1 (5 bases). The CDR3 length is 13 residues. Deletions cut 1 base from V and 13 bases from J, with 14 bases between. CDR1 and CDR2 (germline): MGHRA, YSYEKL. The CDR3 loop reads CASSQGQGRSQHF. The CDR3 coding sequence is TGCGCCAGCAGCCAAGGGCAGGGAAGATCTCAGCATTTT.

This clonotype was observed a handful of times. The J gene is TRBJ2-6, the V gene TRBV27, with 9 bases fitting TRBD1. The ends lost 0 bases at V and 2 bases at J; junction bases unmatched: 8. Germline loops: CDR1 MNHEY, CDR2 SMNVEV (reference sequence). The CDR3 is 19 residues long. The CDR3 is CASSLSSRDRAPGANVLTF. CDR3 nucleotides: TGTGCCAGCAGTTTATCTTCCCGGGACAGGGCCCCTGGGGCCAACGTCCTGACTTTC.

The chain carries TRBV6-1 and TRBJ2-2; the D is unclear. Germline CDR1 is MNHNS and CDR2 is SASEGT. The CDR3 has 13 amino acids. Trimming cost V 6 bases and J 6 bases, with 11 bases left between them. This chain's CDR3 is CASRQPGPGELFF. In DNA, the CDR3 is TGTGCCAGCAGACAGCCCGGGCCCGGGGAGCTGTTTTTT.

This clonotype showed up just a few times. This rearrangement joins TRBV3-1 to TRBJ2-6; D is unclear. The CDR3 runs to 15 residues. Deletions cut 0 bases from V and 3 bases from J, with 6 bases between. The germline gives CDR1 LGHDT, CDR2 YNNKEL (reference sequence). The CDR3 here is CASSQEWGGANVLTF. The CDR3 coding sequence is TGTGCCAGCAGCCAAGAGTGGGGTGGGGCCAACGTCCTGACTTTC. Full variable domain (outside the CDR3, taken from reference TRBV3-1 and TRBJ2-6): DTAVSQTPKYLVTQMGNDKSIKCEQNLGHDTMYWYKQDSKKFLKIMFSYNNKELIINETVPNRFSPKSPDKAHLNLHINSLELGDSAVYFCASSQEWGGANVLTFGAGSRLTVL.

This clonotype was seen repeatedly, ten times or more. The V gene is TRBV27, the J gene TRBJ2-2; no reliable D call. CDR3 length equals 15 residues. The V and J ends lost 4 bases and 2 bases respectively, with 11 bases between them. Looked up from germline, CDR1 is MNHEY and CDR2 is SMNVEV (reference sequence). The CDR3 bases are TGTGCCAGCAGTTACGGCGCCTATAACACCGGGGAGCTGTTTTTT. As protein: CASSYGAYNTGELFF.

The table lists this clonotype with many counts. The CDR3 DNA is TGTGCCAGCAGCCTACAGGCTTCTACACAAAATGAGCAGTTCTTC. Translating it yields CASSLQASTQNEQFF. V gene TRBV7-2 combines with J gene TRBJ2-1; D is possibly TRBD1 (5 bases). The V gene lost 5 bases and the J gene lost 7 bases, with 18 bases spanning the gap. The CDR3 loop spans 15 amino acids. Germline V CDR1 and CDR2: SGHTA, FQGNSA.

This clonotype was recorded many times. This chain links TRBV12-3 or TRBV12-4 with TRBJ1-1; D is perhaps TRBD1 (5 bases). V was shortened by 2 bases and J by 4 bases, with 11 bases between the two germline ends. The CDR3 is 14 amino acids. The CDR3 sequence is CASSLNQGPTEAFF. The DNA of the CDR3 is TGTGCCAGCAGTTTAAATCAGGGTCCCACTGAAGCTTTCTTT.

This chain connects TRBV7-2 to TRBJ2-2, with TRBD1 matching over 9 bases. This CDR3 contains 15 residues. The V segment lost 6 bases and the J segment 7 bases; nucleotides outside the gene matches: 9. CDR1 is SGHTA and CDR2 is FQGNSA in the germline V gene. The CDR3 loop is CASSPGDRVFGELFF. The CDR3 DNA reads TGTGCCAGCAGTCCCGGGGACAGGGTCTTCGGGGAGCTGTTTTTT.

This clonotype was picked up many times. The rearrangement uses TRBV12-3 or TRBV12-4 and TRBJ2-7; 9 nucleotides agree with TRBD1. The ends lost 3 bases at V and 4 bases at J; junction bases unmatched: 4. The CDR3 totals 14 residues. The CDR3 DNA reads as TGTGCCAGCAGTTTGGGACAGGGTAGGTACGAGCAGTACTTC. As protein: CASSLGQGRYEQYF.

This clonotype was observed a few times. The rearrangement uses TRBV7-8 and TRBJ2-1; D is undetermined. CDR1 is SGHVS, CDR2 FQNEAQ, per germline. Trimming took 3 bases from V and 0 from J, leaving 9 bases between them. This CDR3 is built from 15 residues. Written as DNA, the CDR3 is TGTGCCAGCAGCTTGACCACTAACTCCTACAATGAGCAGTTCTTC. Translation: CASSLTTNSYNEQFF.

This clonotype was seen only a few times. The V gene is TRBV19, the J gene TRBJ2-1; D unclear. V lost 5 bases and J lost 16, with 15 bases in between. There are 11 residues in the CDR3. From germline, CDR1 is LNHDA and CDR2 SQIVND (reference sequence). CDR3 amino acids: CASSSEGSGFF. CDR3 bases: TGTGCCAGTAGTTCAGAAGGGTCTGGCTTCTTC.

This clonotype was seen at least ten times. The chain joins TRBV6-2 or TRBV6-3 to TRBJ2-3, with 8 nucleotides matching TRBD2. This CDR3 is built from 14 residues. With 5 bases clipped from V and 4 bases from J, the junction kept 5 bases outside the gene matches. CDR1 is MNHEY, CDR2 SVGEGT, per germline. The CDR3 is CASSDGRDADTQYF. The CDR3 nucleotides are TGTGCCAGCAGTGACGGGAGGGACGCAGATACGCAGTATTTT.

This clonotype turned up a few times. The genes are TRBV24-1 and TRBJ2-3; a possible D gene is TRBD2 (6 bases). From germline, CDR1 is KGHDR and CDR2 SFDVKD. This CDR3 contains 15 residues. Trimming took off 7 bases at V and 5 bases at J, with 18 bases between the two ends. In DNA, the CDR3 is TGTGCCACCAGCCCAAATCGGGGGTCAGGAGATACGCAGTATTTT. Amino acids: CATSPNRGSGDTQYF.